Listed below are T cell receptor beta chains from one sample, sequenced in a study of identical twins. TCRdb re-called the 5' RACE reads through MiXCR, storing one row per CDR3 protein. The table includes 700,000 to 950,000 distinct CDR3 sequences, about 12% detected once. Separately, the same data were catalogued under a study of yellow fever vaccine responses in identical twins.

The specimen was PBMCs. The receptor set was obtained from a woman under 30 in good health. Each CDR3 is given with its conserved first and last residue. The D gene is left open where the match is weak. Some rows have no size entry. The others give once, few or many, or a class for an expanded clone.

j_call,clone_size,d_call,v_call,cdr3_aa,cdr3_nt
TRBJ1-2,.,TRBD1,TRBV28,CASRGGQALVLGNYGYTF,TGTGCCAGCAGGGGGGGACAGGCCCTGGTCCTCGGTAACTATGGCTACACCTTC
TRBJ1-1,many,.,TRBV7-9,CASSLPEGGSNTEAFF,TGTGCCAGCAGCTTACCGGAGGGGGGCTCGAACACTGAAGCTTTCTTT
TRBJ2-1,.,TRBD2,TRBV4-1,CASSQVVSSGSNEQFF,TGCGCCAGCAGCCAAGTGGTATCTAGCGGGAGTAATGAGCAGTTCTTC
TRBJ2-2,few,TRBD2,TRBV20-1,CSARPSGGYTGELFF,TGCAGTGCTAGGCCTAGCGGGGGGTACACCGGGGAGCTGTTTTTT
TRBJ2-7,many,TRBD2,TRBV11-1,CASSPNAGLAGSSYEQYF,TGTGCCAGCAGCCCCAACGCCGGACTAGCGGGGAGCTCCTACGAGCAGTACTTC
TRBJ2-2,.,TRBD2,TRBV25-1,CASSDLRTSGGSTGELFF,TGTGCCAGCAGTGACCTCCGGACTAGCGGGGGTTCCACCGGGGAGCTGTTTTTT
TRBJ1-2,.,.,TRBV2,CASSDVLVAGSGYTF,TGTGCCAGCAGTGACGTGTTGGTGGCGGGGTCTGGCTACACCTTC
TRBJ1-5,.,.,TRBV20-1,CSASVKGDNQPQHF,TGCAGTGCCTCAGTGAAGGGTGACAATCAGCCCCAGCATTTT
TRBJ2-1,.,TRBD2,TRBV19,CASSIPSGPGNEQFF,TGTGCCAGTAGTATACCTAGCGGCCCTGGCAATGAGCAGTTCTTC
TRBJ2-1,.,.,TRBV6-4,CASSVAPGNEQFF,TGTGCCAGCAGTGTGGCCCCCGGTAATGAGCAGTTCTTC
TRBJ2-1,many,.,TRBV29-1,CSAPTSHNEQFF,TGCAGCGCCCCTACTAGTCACAATGAGCAGTTCTTC
TRBJ1-3,many,TRBD1,TRBV5-1,CASSRGQGQGNTIYF,TGCGCCAGCAGCCGCGGACAGGGGCAGGGAAACACCATATATTTT
TRBJ1-1,few,.,TRBV7-9,CASSHPREAFF,TGTGCCAGCAGCCACCCCCGGGAAGCTTTCTTT
TRBJ2-4,.,.,TRBV12-5,CASGLEALGDSKNIQYF,TGTGCTAGTGGTTTAGAGGCCCTGGGGGACTCCAAAAACATTCAGTACTTC
TRBJ2-1,.,.,TRBV20-1,CSARAESSYNEQFF,TGCAGTGCTAGAGCCGAGAGCTCCTACAATGAGCAGTTCTTC
TRBJ2-5,.,.,TRBV12-3/TRBV12-4,CASRPLEGQETQYF,TGTGCCAGCAGACCCTTGGAGGGCCAAGAGACCCAGTACTTC
TRBJ1-5,.,.,TRBV3-1,CASSPSLEGDGQPQHF,TGTGCCAGCAGCCCCTCGCTAGAGGGGGATGGTCAGCCCCAGCATTTT
TRBJ2-1,.,.,TRBV15,CATSRVAALEQFF,TGTGCCACCAGCAGAGTTGCGGCTCTTGAGCAGTTCTTC
TRBJ2-3,few,.,TRBV20-1,CSANGDTQYF,TGCAGTGCTAACGGAGATACGCAGTATTTT
TRBJ2-2,few,.,TRBV2,CASRQITGELFF,TGTGCCAGCAGGCAGATCACCGGGGAGCTGTTTTTT
TRBJ2-3,.,TRBD2,TRBV12-3/TRBV12-4,CASSEAGVGDTQYF,TGTGCCAGCAGTGAAGCGGGAGTAGGAGATACGCAGTATTTT
TRBJ2-5,few,.,TRBV7-2,CASSFMWETQYF,TGTGCCAGCAGCTTTATGTGGGAGACCCAGTACTTC
TRBJ2-5,.,.,TRBV20-1,CSARAGSLQETQYF,TGCAGTGCTAGAGCGGGTAGCTTGCAAGAGACCCAGTACTTC
TRBJ2-1,.,.,TRBV5-1,CASSLNGGPSYNEQFF,TGCGCCAGCAGTTTGAACGGGGGGCCTTCCTACAATGAGCAGTTCTTC
TRBJ2-3,few,TRBD1,TRBV24-1,CATSDLGQDRTDTQYF,TGTGCCACCAGTGATTTGGGACAGGACCGCACAGATACGCAGTATTTT
TRBJ2-7,.,TRBD2,TRBV27,CASRIASGRALPSYEQYF,TGTGCCAGCAGGATTGCTAGCGGGAGGGCCCTGCCCTCCTACGAGCAGTACTTC